Below, 21 T cell receptor beta chains from the same sample are listed, as sequenced in a study of blood T cell repertoires in COVID-19. Repertoires were generated with immunoSEQ multiplex PCR, while TCRdb's copy carries only in-frame clones and drops some. There are 190,000 or so clones in the sample; about 80% occur only once, and around 7% lies in the top ten. The sequenced sample was PBMCs or T cells enriched from blood (not recorded which). The receptors originated from a man between 35 and 55 years old who had recovered from COVID-19.

The chain uses TRBV4-2 and TRBJ1-1, with 8 nucleotides matching TRBD1. The CDR3 sequence is 16 residues long. J gave up 4 bases and V 1 base, and 8 bases lay outside the gene matches. Looked up from germline, CDR1 is LGHNA and CDR2 is YNFKEQ. DNA for the CDR3: TGTGCCAGCAGCCAAGGACAGGGGTTCGTTAGCACTGAAGCTTTCTTT. Translating gives CASSQGQGFVSTEAFF.

The J gene is TRBJ1-1, the V gene TRBV30, with D possibly matching TRBD1 (6 bases). CDR1 is GTSNPN, CDR2 SVGIG, per germline (reference sequence). Trimming removed 5 bases from V and 4 bases from J, with 14 bases in between. CDR3 length: 13 amino acids. CDR3 in DNA: TGTGCCTGGCGACGATCAGGGGTCACTGAAGCTTTCTTT. It encodes CAWRRSGVTEAFF.

The chain has TRBV19 and TRBJ1-6; 11 nucleotides match TRBD1. From germline, CDR1 is LNHDA and CDR2 SQIVND (reference sequence). This CDR3 has 16 amino acids. The V and J ends lost 4 bases and 8 bases, in that order; junction bases with no gene match: 7. As DNA, the CDR3 is TGTGCCAGTAGTACCTGGACAGGGGGCTTTGATTCACCCCTCCACTTT. Translated, it gives CASSTWTGGFDSPLHF.

The V gene is TRBV4-1, the J gene TRBJ2-2; 7 bases line up with TRBD1. The ends lost 2 bases at V and 4 bases at J; junction bases unmatched: 1. Germline CDR1 MGHRA, CDR2 YSYEKL. This CDR3 has 14 residues. DNA of the CDR3: TGCGCCAGCAGCCAACGGACAGGCACCGGGGAGCTGTTTTTT. Its protein product is CASSQRTGTGELFF.

V usage is TRBV7-9 and J usage is TRBJ2-5; TRBD2 aligns across 7 bases. The germline CDR1 and CDR2 sequences are SEHNR and FQNEAQ (reference sequence). This CDR3 has 14 residues. Trimming took 5 bases from V and 4 from J; bases not matched to a gene: 7. This CDR3 reads CASSRTGGRETQYF. The CDR3 nucleotides are TGTGCCAGCAGCCGGACCGGGGGGAGAGAGACCCAGTACTTC.

The rearrangement links TRBV5-5 to TRBJ1-1; D is ambiguous. CDR3 length: 15 amino acids. The V end was cut by 6 bases, the J end by 1 base, with 16 bases between. Per the germline V gene, CDR1 is SGHKS and CDR2 is YYEKEE (reference sequence). CDR3 protein: CASKIAAGRNTEAFF. The CDR3 DNA is TGTGCCAGCAAAATCGCAGCGGGGAGGAACACTGAAGCTTTCTTT. Complete variable domain (other parts from reference TRBV5-5 and TRBJ1-1): DAGVTQSPTHLIKTRGQQVTLRCSPISGHKSVSWYQQVLGQGPQFIFQYYEKEERGRGNFPDRFSARQFPNYSSELNVNALLLGDSALYLCASKIAAGRNTEAFFGQGTRLTVV.

The chain is built from TRBV19 and TRBJ1-1; D unresolved. Deletions cut 4 bases from V and 1 base from J, with 7 bases between. Looked up from germline, CDR1 is LNHDA and CDR2 is SQIVND (reference sequence). The length of the CDR3 is 13 residues. Here the CDR3 DNA reads TGTGCCAGTAGTAGCAGACAGAACACTGAAGCTTTCTTT. Protein product: CASSSRQNTEAFF.

In this sample, this clone turned up a few times. The gene calls are TRBV2 and TRBJ2-3; D gene ambiguous. The germline gives CDR1 SNHLY, CDR2 FYNNEI. Trimming stripped 7 bases from V and 0 bases from J, with 8 bases between. The CDR3 spans 13 residues. CDR3 loop: CASMLTSTDTQYF. CDR3 sequence (DNA): TGTGCCAGCATGCTGACTAGCACAGATACGCAGTATTTT.

This clone was recorded once. V is TRBV30 and J is TRBJ2-3, with a weak D call TRBD1 (5 bases). Germline-derived CDR1 and CDR2 are GTSNPN and SVGIG (reference sequence). This CDR3 contains 13 residues. V was trimmed by 5 bases and J by 3 bases, leaving 12 bases between them. In DNA form, the CDR3 reads TGTGCCTGGGATCAGGGTTTGACAGATACGCAGTATTTT. Translating it yields CAWDQGLTDTQYF.

The chain has TRBV4-2 and TRBJ2-5; 7 nucleotides align to TRBD2. Germline lookup yields CDR1 LGHNA and CDR2 YNFKEQ. The V segment lost 0 bases and the J segment 6 bases; nucleotides outside the gene matches: 10. This CDR3 has 16 amino acids. The CDR3 loop is CASSQEPERGEQTQYF. As DNA, the CDR3 is TGTGCCAGCAGCCAAGAACCAGAGCGGGGCGAGCAGACCCAGTACTTC.

The chain combines TRBV10-3 with TRBJ2-6; D might be TRBD1 (6 bases). Germline V gives CDR1 ENHRY, CDR2 SYGVKD. V was pared by 10 bases and J by 1 base, with 14 bases between. This CDR3 spans 15 amino acids. The CDR3 here is CATQGPGSGANVLTF. The CDR3 DNA follows: TGTGCCACCCAGGGGCCAGGGTCTGGGGCCAACGTCCTGACTTTC.

The gene calls are TRBV19 and TRBJ1-6, with 7 nucleotides matching TRBD1. Germline CDR1 is LNHDA and CDR2 is SQIVND (reference sequence). The CDR3 has 14 amino acids. V lost 5 bases and J lost 4; bases outside the gene matches: 2. The CDR3 loop reads CASSSGQYNSPLHF. As DNA, the CDR3 is TGTGCCAGTAGTTCGGGACAGTATAATTCACCCCTCCACTTT.

This chain links TRBV15 with TRBJ1-5; the D is unclear. Deletions cut 5 bases from V and 0 bases from J, with 14 bases between. Germline V CDR1 and CDR2: LNHNV, YYDKDF (reference sequence). The CDR3 is 16 amino acids. The DNA of the CDR3 is TGTGCCACCAGCCTTATGGGGAGTAATAGCAATCAGCCCCAGCATTTT. Amino acid sequence: CATSLMGSNSNQPQHF.

This clone was observed a handful of times. The CDR3 loop reads CASSLEAGGYTF. The CDR3 coding sequence is TGTGCCAGCAGCTTAGAGGCGGGAGGCTACACCTTC. V usage is TRBV7-9 and J usage is TRBJ1-2; no firm D call. The CDR3 spans 12 residues. V dropped 1 base and J dropped 8 bases, with 8 bases sitting between them. From germline, CDR1 is SEHNR and CDR2 FQNEAQ (reference sequence).

Note on this clone: The sample has other DNA sequences that encode this CDR3 too. V is TRBV28 and J is TRBJ1-2, with 9 positions matching TRBD1. CDR3 length equals 12 residues. The ends lost 6 bases at V and 11 bases at J; junction bases unmatched: 7. Looked up from germline, CDR1 is MDHEN and CDR2 is SYDVKM. This chain's CDR3 is CASSLSGTGYTF. CDR3 DNA sequence: TGTGCCAGCAGCCTGTCCGGGACAGGGTACACCTTC.

The chain couples TRBV15 to TRBJ1-2; weak D call: TRBD1 (5 bases). The CDR3 consists of 17 residues. V was pared by 2 bases and J by 1 base, with 17 bases between. Germline loops: CDR1 LNHNV, CDR2 YYDKDF (reference sequence). CDR3 DNA sequence: TGTGCCACCAGCAGAATTACGGGACTCTTACTTAACTATGGCTACACCTTC. Its translation is CATSRITGLLLNYGYTF.

The chain uses TRBV3-1 (or the pseudogene TRBV3-2) and TRBJ1-1; 8 bases align to TRBD1. Germline CDR1 LGHDT, CDR2 YNNKEL (reference sequence). This CDR3 region has 16 residues. V lost 0 bases, J lost 4 bases, and 7 bases stayed unmatched. CDR3 sequence (DNA): TGTGCCAGCAGCCAAGACAGACAGGGGAAGGGCACTGAAGCTTTCTTT. It specifies CASSQDRQGKGTEAFF.

This clone has a single count. V is TRBV5-1 and J is TRBJ2-6; D gene ambiguous. The CDR3 extends over 12 amino acids. From germline, CDR1 is SGHRS and CDR2 YFSETQ. V was cut by 7 bases and J by 0 bases, with 2 bases left in between. CDR3 in DNA: TGCGCCAGCCTCTCTGGGGCCAACGTCCTGACTTTC. Protein product: CASLSGANVLTF. Together with reference TRBV5-1 and TRBJ2-6, the CDR3 gives the full variable domain: KAGVTQTPRYLIKTRGQQVTLSCSPISGHRSVSWYQQTPGQGLQFLFEYFSETQRNKGNFPGRFSGRQFSNSRSEMNVSTLELGDSALYLCASLSGANVLTFGAGSRLTVL.

The rearrangement uses TRBV19 and TRBJ1-5, with a weak D call TRBD1 (5 bases). The ends were cut back, 6 bases at V and 7 bases at J, with 19 bases in the middle. The CDR3 is made up of 15 amino acids. Germline lookup yields CDR1 LNHDA and CDR2 SQIVND (reference sequence). This chain's CDR3 is CASSLMGGERQPQHF. The DNA for the CDR3 is TGTGCCAGTAGCCTAATGGGGGGGGAAAGGCAGCCCCAGCATTTT.

The chain has TRBV15 and TRBJ1-2, with a possible D match to TRBD1 (6 bases). CDR1 and CDR2 from the germline V gene are LNHNV and YYDKDF (reference sequence). The V and J ends lost 0 bases and 5 bases respectively, with 16 bases between them. The length of the CDR3 is 16 residues. DNA for the CDR3: TGTGCCACCAGCAGAGATCGAGAGGGGGTCCAGTATGGCTACACCTTC. This codes for CATSRDREGVQYGYTF.

This clone occurred a few times. This rearrangement joins TRBV5-1 to TRBJ1-1, with unresolved D. V was clipped by 4 bases and J by 0 bases, with 10 bases between them. Looked up from germline, CDR1 is SGHRS and CDR2 is YFSETQ. This CDR3 region has 14 residues. CDR3 residues: CASSVNFLNTEAFF. CDR3 coding DNA: TGCGCCAGCAGCGTGAACTTTTTGAACACTGAAGCTTTCTTT.